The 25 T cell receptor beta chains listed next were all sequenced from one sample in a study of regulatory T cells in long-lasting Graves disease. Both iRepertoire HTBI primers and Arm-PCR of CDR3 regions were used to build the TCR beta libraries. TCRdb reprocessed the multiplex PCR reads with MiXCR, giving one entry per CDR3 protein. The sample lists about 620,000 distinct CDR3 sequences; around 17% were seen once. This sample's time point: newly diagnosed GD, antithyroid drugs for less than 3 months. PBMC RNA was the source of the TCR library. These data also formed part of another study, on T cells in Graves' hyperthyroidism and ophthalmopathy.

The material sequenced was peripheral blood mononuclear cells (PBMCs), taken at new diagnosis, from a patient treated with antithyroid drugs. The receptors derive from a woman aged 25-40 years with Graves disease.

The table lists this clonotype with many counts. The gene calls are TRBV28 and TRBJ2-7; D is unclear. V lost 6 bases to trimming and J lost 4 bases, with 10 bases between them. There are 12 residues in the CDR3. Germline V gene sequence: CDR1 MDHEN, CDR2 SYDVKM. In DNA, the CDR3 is TGTGCCAGCAGAAGGGTTGGTTACGAGCAGTACTTC. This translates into CASRRVGYEQYF.

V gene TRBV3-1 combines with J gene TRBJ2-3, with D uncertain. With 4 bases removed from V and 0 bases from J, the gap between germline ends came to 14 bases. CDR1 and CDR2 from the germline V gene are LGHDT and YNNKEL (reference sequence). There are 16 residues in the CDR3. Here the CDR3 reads CASSLKSAVSTDTQYF. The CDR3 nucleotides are TGTGCCAGCAGCCTCAAGTCGGCGGTTAGCACAGATACGCAGTATTTT.

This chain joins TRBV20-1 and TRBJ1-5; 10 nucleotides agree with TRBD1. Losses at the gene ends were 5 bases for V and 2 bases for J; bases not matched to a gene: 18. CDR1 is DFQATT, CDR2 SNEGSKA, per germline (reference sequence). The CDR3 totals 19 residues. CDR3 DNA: TGCAGTGCTCCTTTAATCGTGGGACAGGGGCCACTGGGCAATCAGCCCCAGCATTTT. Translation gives CSAPLIVGQGPLGNQPQHF.

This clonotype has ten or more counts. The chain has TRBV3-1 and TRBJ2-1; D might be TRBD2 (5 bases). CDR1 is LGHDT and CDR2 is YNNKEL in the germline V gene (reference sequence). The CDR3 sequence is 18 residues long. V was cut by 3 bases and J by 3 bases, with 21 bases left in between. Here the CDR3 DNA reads TGTGCCAGCAGCCATTCCGATCGGGTCCGGGAAGGCTACAATGAGCAGTTCTTC. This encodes CASSHSDRVREGYNEQFF.

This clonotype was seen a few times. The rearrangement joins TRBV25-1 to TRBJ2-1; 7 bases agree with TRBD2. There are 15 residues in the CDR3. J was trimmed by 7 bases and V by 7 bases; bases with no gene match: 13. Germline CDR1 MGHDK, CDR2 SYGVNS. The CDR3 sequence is CASTPSRPGGNEQFF. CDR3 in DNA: TGTGCCAGCACCCCGAGCCGCCCGGGAGGAAATGAGCAGTTCTTC.

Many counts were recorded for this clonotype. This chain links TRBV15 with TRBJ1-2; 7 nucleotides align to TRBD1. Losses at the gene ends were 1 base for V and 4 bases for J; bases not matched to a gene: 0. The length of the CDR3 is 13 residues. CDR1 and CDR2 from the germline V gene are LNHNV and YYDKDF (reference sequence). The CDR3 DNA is TGTGCCACCAGCAGAGGGGACAGCTATGGCTACACCTTC. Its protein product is CATSRGDSYGYTF.

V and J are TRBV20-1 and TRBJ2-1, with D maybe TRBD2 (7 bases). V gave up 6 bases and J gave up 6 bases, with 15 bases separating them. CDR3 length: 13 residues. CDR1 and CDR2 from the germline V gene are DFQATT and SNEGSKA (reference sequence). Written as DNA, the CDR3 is TGCAGTGCGGGGGGGGGCATCATCAATGAGCAGTTCTTC. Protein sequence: CSAGGGIINEQFF.

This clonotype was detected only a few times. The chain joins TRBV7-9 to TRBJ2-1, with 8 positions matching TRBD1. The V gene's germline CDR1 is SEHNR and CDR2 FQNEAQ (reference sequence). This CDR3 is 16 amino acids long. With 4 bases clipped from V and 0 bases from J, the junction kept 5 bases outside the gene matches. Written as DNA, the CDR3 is TGTGCCAGCAGCTATTTTACAGGGGGCTCCTACAATGAGCAGTTCTTC. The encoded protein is CASSYFTGGSYNEQFF.

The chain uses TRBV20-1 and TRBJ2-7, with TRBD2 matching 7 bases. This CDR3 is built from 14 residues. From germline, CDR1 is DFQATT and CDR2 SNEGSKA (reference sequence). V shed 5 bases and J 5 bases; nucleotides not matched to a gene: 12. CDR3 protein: CSAYDGGIPNEQYF. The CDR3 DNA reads TGCAGTGCTTACGACGGGGGGATTCCTAACGAGCAGTACTTC.

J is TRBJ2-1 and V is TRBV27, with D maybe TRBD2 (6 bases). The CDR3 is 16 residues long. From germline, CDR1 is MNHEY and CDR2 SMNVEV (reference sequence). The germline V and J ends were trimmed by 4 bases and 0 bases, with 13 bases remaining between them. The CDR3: CASSSDLASSYNEQFF. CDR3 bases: TGTGCCAGCAGTTCTGACCTAGCGAGCTCCTACAATGAGCAGTTCTTC.

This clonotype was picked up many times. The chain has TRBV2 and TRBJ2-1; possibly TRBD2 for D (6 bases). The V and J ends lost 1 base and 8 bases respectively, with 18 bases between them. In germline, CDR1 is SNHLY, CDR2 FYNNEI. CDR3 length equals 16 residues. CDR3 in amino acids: CASSEGRGPIIHEQFF. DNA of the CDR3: TGTGCCAGCAGTGAAGGGAGGGGCCCGATTATCCATGAGCAGTTCTTC.

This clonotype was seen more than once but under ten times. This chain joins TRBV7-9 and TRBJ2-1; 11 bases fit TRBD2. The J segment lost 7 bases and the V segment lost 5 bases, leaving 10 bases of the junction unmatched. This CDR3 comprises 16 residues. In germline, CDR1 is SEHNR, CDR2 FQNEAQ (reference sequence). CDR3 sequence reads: CASSPPLAGGTNEQFF. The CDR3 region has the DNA TGTGCCAGCAGCCCACCGCTAGCGGGAGGAACGAATGAGCAGTTCTTC.

The CDR3: CASSLIGLSTEAFF. The CDR3 bases are TGTGCCAGCAGCTTGATCGGGCTTAGCACTGAAGCTTTCTTT. This chain joins TRBV5-6 and TRBJ1-1; D gene uncertain. Trimming removed 1 base from V and 4 bases from J, with 11 bases in between. Germline CDR1 reads SGHDT; CDR2 reads YYEEEE. The CDR3 totals 14 residues.

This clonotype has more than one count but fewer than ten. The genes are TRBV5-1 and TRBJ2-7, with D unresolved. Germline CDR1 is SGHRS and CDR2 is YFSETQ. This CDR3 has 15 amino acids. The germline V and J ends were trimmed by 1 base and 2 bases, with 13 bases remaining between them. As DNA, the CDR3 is TGCGCCAGCAGCTTGCTCGAGTCGGGCCCCTACGAGCAGTACTTC. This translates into CASSLLESGPYEQYF.

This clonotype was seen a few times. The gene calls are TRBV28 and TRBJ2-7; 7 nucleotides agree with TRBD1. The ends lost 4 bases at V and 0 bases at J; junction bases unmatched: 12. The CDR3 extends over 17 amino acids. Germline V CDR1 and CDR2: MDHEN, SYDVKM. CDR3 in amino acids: CASSSPPGTANSYEQYF. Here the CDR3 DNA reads TGTGCCAGCAGTTCACCCCCCGGGACAGCAAACTCCTACGAGCAGTACTTC.

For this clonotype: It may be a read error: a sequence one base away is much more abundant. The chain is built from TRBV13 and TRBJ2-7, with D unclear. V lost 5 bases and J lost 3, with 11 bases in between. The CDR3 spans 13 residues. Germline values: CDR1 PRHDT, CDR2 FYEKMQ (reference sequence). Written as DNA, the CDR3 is TGTGCCAGCAGCGACCGGGCCGACTACGAGCAGTACTTC. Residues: CASSDRADYEQYF. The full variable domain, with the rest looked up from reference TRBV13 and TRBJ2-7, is AAGVIQSPRHLIKEKRETATLKCYPIPRHDTVYWYQQGPGQDPQFLISFYEKMQSDKGSIPDRFSAQQFSDYHSELNMSSLELGDSALYFCASSDRADYEQYFGPGTRLTVT.

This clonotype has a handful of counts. In DNA, the CDR3 is TGTGCCAGCAGTGAATTTGGACTTCAAGAGACCCAGTACTTC. Its protein is CASSEFGLQETQYF. The genes are TRBV25-1 and TRBJ2-5, with D tentatively TRBD2 (5 bases). The V gene's germline CDR1 is MGHDK and CDR2 SYGVNS. The V gene lost 1 base and the J gene lost 2 bases, with 8 bases spanning the gap. There are 14 residues in the CDR3.

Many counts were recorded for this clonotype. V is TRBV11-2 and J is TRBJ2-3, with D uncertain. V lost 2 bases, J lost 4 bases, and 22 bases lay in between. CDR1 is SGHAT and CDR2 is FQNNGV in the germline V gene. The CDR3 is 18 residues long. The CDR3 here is CASSLKENLNTKADTQYF. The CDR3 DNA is TGTGCCAGCAGCTTAAAGGAGAACCTAAATACAAAAGCAGATACGCAGTATTTT.

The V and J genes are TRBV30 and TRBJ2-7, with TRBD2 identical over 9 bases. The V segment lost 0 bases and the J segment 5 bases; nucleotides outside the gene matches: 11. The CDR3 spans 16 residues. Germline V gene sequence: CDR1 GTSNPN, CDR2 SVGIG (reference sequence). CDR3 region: CAWSVRWKREVDEQYF. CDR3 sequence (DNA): TGTGCCTGGAGTGTACGATGGAAGCGGGAGGTAGACGAGCAGTACTTC.

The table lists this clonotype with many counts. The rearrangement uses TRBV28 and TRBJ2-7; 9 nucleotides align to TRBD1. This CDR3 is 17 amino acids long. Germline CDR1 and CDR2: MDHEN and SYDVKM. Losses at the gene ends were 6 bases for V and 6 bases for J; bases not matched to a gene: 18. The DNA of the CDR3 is TGTGCCAGCAGCTCCAGGGATCCGGGACAGGGATCTTCCGAGCAGTACTTC. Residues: CASSSRDPGQGSSEQYF.

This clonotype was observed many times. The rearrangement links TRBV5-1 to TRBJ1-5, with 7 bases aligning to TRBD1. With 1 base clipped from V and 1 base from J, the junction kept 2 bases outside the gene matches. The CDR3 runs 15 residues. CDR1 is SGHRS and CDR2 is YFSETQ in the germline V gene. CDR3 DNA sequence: TGCGCCAGCAGCTTGACGGGACAGAGCAATCAGCCCCAGCATTTT. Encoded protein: CASSLTGQSNQPQHF. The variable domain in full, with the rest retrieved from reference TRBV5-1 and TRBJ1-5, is KAGVTQTPRYLIKTRGQQVTLSCSPISGHRSVSWYQQTPGQGLQFLFEYFSETQRNKGNFPGRFSGRQFSNSRSEMNVSTLELGDSALYLCASSLTGQSNQPQHFGDGTRLSIL.

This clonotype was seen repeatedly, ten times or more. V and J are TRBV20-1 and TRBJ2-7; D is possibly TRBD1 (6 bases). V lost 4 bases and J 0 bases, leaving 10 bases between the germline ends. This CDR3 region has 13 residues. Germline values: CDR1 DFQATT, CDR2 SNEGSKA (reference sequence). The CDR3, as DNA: TGCAGTGCTAATGGCAGGGGCTCCTACGAGCAGTACTTC. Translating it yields CSANGRGSYEQYF.

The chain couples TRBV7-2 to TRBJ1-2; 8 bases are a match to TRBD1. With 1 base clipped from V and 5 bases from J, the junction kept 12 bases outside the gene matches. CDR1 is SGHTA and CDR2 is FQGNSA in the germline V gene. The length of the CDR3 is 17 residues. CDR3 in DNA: TGTGCCAGCAGCTTAGTCGGTTTTGGGACAGGACCTTATGGCTACACCTTC. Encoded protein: CASSLVGFGTGPYGYTF.

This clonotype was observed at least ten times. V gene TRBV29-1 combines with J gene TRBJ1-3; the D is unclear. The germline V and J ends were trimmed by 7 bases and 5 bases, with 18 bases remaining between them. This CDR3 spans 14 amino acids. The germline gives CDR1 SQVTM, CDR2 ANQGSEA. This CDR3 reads CSAETGIDRNTIYF. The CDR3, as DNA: TGCAGCGCCGAGACTGGGATAGATAGAAACACCATATATTTT. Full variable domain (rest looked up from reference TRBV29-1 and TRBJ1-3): SAVISQKPSRDICQRGTSLTIQCQVDSQVTMMFWYRQQPGQSLTLIATANQGSEATYESGFVIDKFPISRPNLTFSTLTVSNMSPEDSSIYLCSAETGIDRNTIYFGEGSWLTVV.

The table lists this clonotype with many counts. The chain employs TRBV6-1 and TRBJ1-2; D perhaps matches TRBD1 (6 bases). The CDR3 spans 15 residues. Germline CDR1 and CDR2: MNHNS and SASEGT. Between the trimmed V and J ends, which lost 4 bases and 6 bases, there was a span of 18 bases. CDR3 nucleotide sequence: TGTGCCAGCAGTGCCCAACAGGGAGCTGGCGATGGCTACACCTTC. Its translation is CASSAQQGAGDGYTF.